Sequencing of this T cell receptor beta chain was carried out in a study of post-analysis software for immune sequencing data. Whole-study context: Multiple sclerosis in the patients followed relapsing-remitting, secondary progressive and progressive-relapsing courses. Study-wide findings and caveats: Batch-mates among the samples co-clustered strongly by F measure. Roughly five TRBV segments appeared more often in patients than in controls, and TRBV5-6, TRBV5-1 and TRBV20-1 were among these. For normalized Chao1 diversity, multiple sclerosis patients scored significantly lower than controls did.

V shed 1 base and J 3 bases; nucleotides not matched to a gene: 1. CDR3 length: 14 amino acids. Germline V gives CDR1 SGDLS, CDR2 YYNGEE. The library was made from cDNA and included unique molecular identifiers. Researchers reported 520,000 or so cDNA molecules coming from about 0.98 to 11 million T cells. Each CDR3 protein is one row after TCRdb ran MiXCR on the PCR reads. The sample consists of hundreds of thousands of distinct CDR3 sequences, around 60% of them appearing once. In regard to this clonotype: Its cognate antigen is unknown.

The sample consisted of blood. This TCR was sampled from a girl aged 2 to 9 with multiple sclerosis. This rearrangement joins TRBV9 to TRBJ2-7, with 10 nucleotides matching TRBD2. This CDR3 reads CASSVLAGDYEQYF. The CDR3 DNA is TGTGCCAGCAGCGTACTAGCGGGAGACTACGAGCAGTACTTC.